One sample yielded the 23 T cell receptor beta chains listed below, sequenced in a study of early T cells in non-severe SARS-CoV-2 infection. MiXCR was run by TCRdb on the 5' RACE reads, yielding one entry per CDR3 protein. In the table there are roughly 36,000 distinct CDR3 sequences, 4.5% to 7% of which are singletons. The sequenced material came from whole blood. The receptors derive from an adult who was a healthcare worker with PCR-confirmed SARS-CoV-2 infection or an uninfected control (not recorded which).

This clonotype has more than one count but fewer than ten. V gene TRBV5-1 combines with J gene TRBJ2-5, with 12 positions matching TRBD2. With 4 bases clipped from V and 3 bases from J, the junction kept 10 bases outside the gene matches. The V gene's germline CDR1 is SGHRS and CDR2 YFSETQ. The CDR3 runs 17 residues. As DNA, the CDR3 is TGCGCCAGCAGCCCCTACCCGGGACTAGCGGGCGAAGAGACCCAGTACTTC. It is translated as CASSPYPGLAGEETQYF.

This clonotype was counted ten times or more. The V gene is TRBV4-3, the J gene TRBJ1-3, with D possibly matching TRBD1 (5 bases). Trimming cost V 0 bases and J 4 bases, with 22 bases left between them. Germline values: CDR1 LGHNA, CDR2 YSLEER. This CDR3 has 19 residues. The CDR3 DNA follows: TGCGCCAGCAGCCAAGATACCCTGGACACTAGCCAAGGAGGAAACACCATATATTTT. Translating gives CASSQDTLDTSQGGNTIYF.

This clonotype has more than one count but fewer than ten. The chain has TRBV6-5 and TRBJ2-5; TRBD1 agrees at 7 bases. The ends lost 5 bases at V and 2 bases at J; junction bases unmatched: 11. CDR1 and CDR2 from the germline V gene are MNHEY and SVGAGI. The CDR3 has 16 residues. The CDR3 nucleotides are TGTGCCAGCAGTCACGACAGGGCGATGAGGCAAGAGACCCAGTACTTC. Its translation: CASSHDRAMRQETQYF.

This clonotype was observed many times. J is TRBJ2-3 and V is TRBV9; D not resolved. V was shortened by 7 bases and J by 0 bases, with 12 bases between the two germline ends. Germline V gives CDR1 SGDLS, CDR2 YYNGEE. CDR3 length: 14 residues. CDR3 DNA sequence: TGTGCCAGCTCCCCTTCGGATAGCACAGATACGCAGTATTTT. It encodes CASSPSDSTDTQYF. Combining the CDR3 with reference TRBV9 and TRBJ2-3 gives the whole variable domain DSGVTQTPKHLITATGQRVTLRCSPRSGDLSVYWYQQSLDQGLQFLIQYYNGEERAKGNILERFSAQQFPDLHSELNLSSLELGDSALYFCASSPSDSTDTQYFGPGTRLTVL.

Many counts were recorded for this clonotype. The rearrangement uses TRBV7-3 and TRBJ1-1; 8 nucleotides match TRBD1. Trimming cost V 5 bases and J 5 bases; bases outside gene matches: 10. CDR3 size: 15 residues. Germline values: CDR1 SGHTA, CDR2 FQGTGA. The CDR3 nucleotides read TGTGCCAGCAGCCCAACGACAGGGGTAAATACTGAAGCTTTCTTT. It encodes CASSPTTGVNTEAFF. Drawing the rest from reference TRBV7-3 and TRBJ1-1, the complete variable domain is GAGVSQTPSNKVTEKGKYVELRCDPISGHTALYWYRQSLGQGPEFLIYFQGTGAADDSGLPNDRFFAVRPEGSVSTLKIQRTERGDSAVYLCASSPTTGVNTEAFFGQGTRLTVV.

This clonotype was detected ten times or more. The chain carries TRBV25-1 and TRBJ1-1; TRBD1 matches 10 bases. Germline V gene lookup returns CDR1 MGHDK and CDR2 SYGVNS. V shed 2 bases, J shed 7 bases, and the junction held 1 base outside the gene matches. The CDR3 has 13 residues. The CDR3 coding sequence is TGTGCCAGCAGTGAAGGGGACAGGGGTGAAGCTTTCTTT. This gives the protein CASSEGDRGEAFF.

At least ten counts were recorded for this clonotype. The chain recombines TRBV18 with TRBJ2-1, with 10 positions matching TRBD1. Per germline, CDR1 KGHSH and CDR2 LQKENI. The CDR3 runs 16 residues. Trimming cost V 0 bases and J 7 bases; bases outside gene matches: 6. The CDR3 nucleotides read TGTGCCAGCTCACCACCGACAGGGGGCGCTCTGAATGAGCAGTTCTTC. Translation: CASSPPTGGALNEQFF.

About this clonotype: This may be a read error, as it is one base from a much larger clone. The chain joins TRBV5-5 to TRBJ2-3, with D possibly being TRBD1 (6 bases). This CDR3 contains 15 residues. Germline CDR1 SGHKS, CDR2 YYEKEE (reference sequence). The CDR3 spells CASSLDSRRTDTQNF. CDR3 DNA sequence: TGTGCCAGCAGCTTGGACAGTAGGAGGACAGATACGCAGAATTTT.

Ten or more counts support this clonotype. The chain has TRBV28 and TRBJ1-4; possible D gene TRBD1, 5 bases. Germline-derived CDR1 and CDR2 are MDHEN and SYDVKM. This CDR3 region has 14 residues. V was pared by 2 bases and J by 5 bases, with 9 bases between. The CDR3 DNA reads TGTGCCAGCAGTTTAAAGGGGAGGAATGAAAAACTGTTTTTT. Translated, it gives CASSLKGRNEKLFF. The full variable domain, completed using reference TRBV28 and TRBJ1-4, is DVKVTQSSRYLVKRTGEKVFLECVQDMDHENMFWYRQDPGLGLRLIYFSYDVKMKEKGDIPEGYSVSREKKERFSLILESASTNQTSMYLCASSLKGRNEKLFFGSGTQLSVL.

This clonotype has at least ten counts. The J gene is TRBJ2-1, the V gene TRBV7-9; 7 bases line up with TRBD1. Germline CDR1 reads SEHNR; CDR2 reads FQNEAQ (reference sequence). The CDR3 contains 17 residues. V trimming: 5 bases; J trimming: 4 bases; junction bases outside the gene matches: 14. The CDR3 sequence is CASSQSTWDRGYNEQFF. CDR3 coding DNA: TGTGCCAGCAGCCAATCCACCTGGGACAGAGGTTACAATGAGCAGTTCTTC. The full variable domain, in which reference TRBV7-9 and TRBJ2-1 provide the parts outside the CDR3, is DTGVSQNPRHKITKRGQNVTFRCDPISEHNRLYWYRQTLGQGPEFLTYFQNEAQLEKSRLLSDRFSAERPKGSFSTLEIQRTEQGDSAMYLCASSQSTWDRGYNEQFFGPGTRLTVL.

This clonotype has at least ten counts. The chain joins TRBV2 to TRBJ2-5; D may be TRBD2 (6 bases). CDR1 SNHLY and CDR2 FYNNEI come from the germline V gene. The CDR3 totals 13 residues. The V end was cut by 3 bases, the J end by 4 bases, with 9 bases between. The CDR3 sequence: CASSEGGGETQYF. The CDR3 region has the DNA TGTGCCAGCAGTGAGGGAGGAGGAGAGACCCAGTACTTC.

This clonotype was seen ten or more times. This chain joins TRBV3-1 and TRBJ1-6; TRBD1 aligns across 7 bases. Germline loops: CDR1 LGHDT, CDR2 YNNKEL (reference sequence). V shed 1 base and J 11 bases; nucleotides not matched to a gene: 5. The CDR3 is 14 residues long. CDR3 protein: CASSQVRQGTPLHF. CDR3 nucleotides: TGTGCCAGCAGCCAAGTCAGACAGGGTACACCCCTCCACTTT. Together with reference TRBV3-1 and TRBJ1-6, the CDR3 gives the full variable domain: DTAVSQTPKYLVTQMGNDKSIKCEQNLGHDTMYWYKQDSKKFLKIMFSYNNKELIINETVPNRFSPKSPDKAHLNLHINSLELGDSAVYFCASSQVRQGTPLHFGNGTRLTVT.

This clonotype was detected many times. The chain is built from TRBV7-9 and TRBJ2-1; D is possibly TRBD2 (5 bases). The CDR3 extends over 15 amino acids. CDR1 SEHNR and CDR2 FQNEAQ come from the germline V gene (reference sequence). V was shortened by 1 base and J by 9 bases, with 16 bases between the two germline ends. CDR3 coding DNA: TGTGCCAGCAGCTTAGGGAACAGCGGCAGTAGTGAGCAGTTCTTC. This codes for CASSLGNSGSSEQFF.

This chain links TRBV10-3 with TRBJ2-1; possible D gene TRBD2, 6 bases. This CDR3 region has 16 residues. The germline gives CDR1 ENHRY, CDR2 SYGVKD. Trimming removed 0 bases at V and 1 base at J, with 10 bases between. CDR3 bases: TGTGCCATCAGTGAGTCGCGCGGGGAATCCTACAATGAGCAGTTCTTC. Protein: CAISESRGESYNEQFF.

This clonotype was recorded only once. The chain links TRBV27 to TRBJ2-1, with 9 bases identical to TRBD1. The germline CDR1 and CDR2 sequences are MNHEY and SMNVEV (reference sequence). Losses at the gene ends were 3 bases for V and 3 bases for J; bases not matched to a gene: 9. The CDR3 runs to 17 residues. The CDR3 loop is CASSLAAGTGLYNEQFF. CDR3 sequence (DNA): TGTGCCAGCAGTTTGGCGGCCGGGACAGGGCTCTACAATGAGCAGTTCTTC.

This clonotype was observed many times. The chain joins TRBV28 to TRBJ1-2; no reliable D call. V was clipped by 2 bases and J by 8 bases, with 12 bases between them. The germline V gene encodes CDR1 MDHEN and CDR2 SYDVKM. The CDR3 covers 13 residues. The CDR3 loop is CASSLARFGGYTF. The CDR3 bases are TGTGCCAGCAGTTTAGCCAGATTCGGCGGCTACACCTTC.

This clonotype was counted many times. The V gene is TRBV7-2, the J gene TRBJ2-3; TRBD1 might be the D (7 bases). The CDR3 is 18 amino acids. The V end lost 3 bases, the J end lost 6 bases, and 25 bases lay between the germline ends. Looked up from germline, CDR1 is SGHTA and CDR2 is FQGNSA. The CDR3 nucleotides read TGTGCCAGCAGCTTCCCAGGGGGGCAGGGAAGGTTCGGCGATACGCAGTATTTT. Its translation: CASSFPGGQGRFGDTQYF.

Ten or more counts support this clonotype. The chain uses TRBV11-2 and TRBJ2-3; D remains unclear. CDR1 and CDR2 (germline): SGHAT, FQNNGV. There are 12 residues in the CDR3. V dropped 8 bases and J dropped 2 bases, with 8 bases sitting between them. The CDR3 here is CASGHDTDTQYF. The CDR3 nucleotides read TGTGCCAGCGGCCACGACACAGATACGCAGTATTTT.

This clonotype was counted ten times or more. V usage is TRBV10-3 and J usage is TRBJ1-5; 7 bases are shared with TRBD1. CDR3 length equals 17 residues. With 2 bases clipped from V and 4 bases from J, the junction kept 11 bases outside the gene matches. Germline values: CDR1 ENHRY, CDR2 SYGVKD. CDR3: CAISEGNRGIGNQPQHF. CDR3 coding DNA: TGTGCCATCAGTGAGGGGAACAGGGGAATCGGGAATCAGCCCCAGCATTTT.

This clonotype is labeled medium-sized. The rearrangement links TRBV11-3 to TRBJ2-1; D not resolved. CDR3 length: 14 amino acids. The V end lost 2 bases, the J end lost 9 bases, and 14 bases lay between the germline ends. CDR1 SGHNT and CDR2 YENEEA come from the germline V gene. The CDR3 DNA is TGTGCCAGCAGCTTAACTCCAGCGTCGGCTGAGCAGTTCTTC. Translating gives CASSLTPASAEQFF.

The sample holds many counts of this clonotype. The genes are TRBV28 and TRBJ2-3, with D perhaps TRBD1 or TRBD2 (5 bases each). CDR1 is MDHEN and CDR2 is SYDVKM in the germline V gene. V lost 5 bases, J lost 9 bases, and 15 bases lay in between. This CDR3 region has 13 residues. This CDR3 reads CASSPKWDPTQYF. The CDR3 DNA sequence: TGTGCCAGCAGTCCTAAATGGGACCCAACGCAGTATTTT.

This clonotype was seen at least ten times. J is TRBJ2-3 and V is TRBV29-1, with 7 bases aligning to TRBD1. The CDR3 length is 13 residues. From germline, CDR1 is SQVTM and CDR2 ANQGSEA. V trimming: 7 bases; J trimming: 0 bases; junction bases outside the gene matches: 4. The CDR3 coding sequence is TGCAGCGCCGACAGGGCCAGCACAGATACGCAGTATTTT. Encoded protein: CSADRASTDTQYF.

This clonotype was seen ten or more times. The chain links TRBV11-2 to TRBJ1-3, with D unresolved. The CDR3 spans 14 residues. V lost 5 bases and J lost 0, with 8 bases in between. Per germline, CDR1 SGHAT and CDR2 FQNNGV. The CDR3 DNA reads as TGTGCCAGCAGCCAAGGGCACTCTGGAAACACCATATATTTT. Protein: CASSQGHSGNTIYF.